This TCR beta chain was recovered during a study of shared clonotypes between healthy human individuals. Study-wide findings and caveats: Memory subsets generally showed lower estimated richness than naive subsets.

Worth noting for this clone: The target antigen is unknown.

Each sample came from a Caucasian adult donor living in Nashville, Tennessee. Here immunoSEQ multiplex PCR was the method, and the copy in TCRdb shows in-frame clones only, minus some. The sample carries more than 1.2 million clones, 98% recorded once. This TCR came from a man aged 30-40 years in good health. Sequencing was carried out using naive CD4+ T cells sorted from blood. The subset here: CD45RA+ positively selected.

The CDR3 nucleotides read TGTGCCAGCGGAGGGGGCAATCAGCCCCAGCATTTT. Translated: CASGGGNQPQHF. The V call is TRBV2, the J call TRBJ1-5, with D possibly TRBD1 on 5 matching bases. The germline V gene has CDR1 SNHLY and CDR2 FYNNEI. The CDR3 consists of 12 residues. The V and J ends lost 8 bases and 2 bases respectively, with 7 bases between them.